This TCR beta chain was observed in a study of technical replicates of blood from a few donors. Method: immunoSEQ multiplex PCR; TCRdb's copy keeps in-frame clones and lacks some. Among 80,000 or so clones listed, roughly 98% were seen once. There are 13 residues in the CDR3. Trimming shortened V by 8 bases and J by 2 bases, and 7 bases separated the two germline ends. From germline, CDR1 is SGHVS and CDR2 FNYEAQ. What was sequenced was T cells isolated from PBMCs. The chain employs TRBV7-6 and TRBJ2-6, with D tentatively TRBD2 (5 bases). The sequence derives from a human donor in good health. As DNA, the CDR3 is TGTGCCAGCCAACTAGCTGGGGCCAACGTCCTGACTTTC. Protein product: CASQLAGANVLTF. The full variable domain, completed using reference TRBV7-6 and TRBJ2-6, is GAGVSQSPRYKVTKRGQDVALRCDPISGHVSLYWYRQALGQGPEFLTYFNYEAQQDKSGLPNDRFSAERPEGSISTLTIQRTEQRDSAMYRCASQLAGANVLTFGAGSRLTVL.